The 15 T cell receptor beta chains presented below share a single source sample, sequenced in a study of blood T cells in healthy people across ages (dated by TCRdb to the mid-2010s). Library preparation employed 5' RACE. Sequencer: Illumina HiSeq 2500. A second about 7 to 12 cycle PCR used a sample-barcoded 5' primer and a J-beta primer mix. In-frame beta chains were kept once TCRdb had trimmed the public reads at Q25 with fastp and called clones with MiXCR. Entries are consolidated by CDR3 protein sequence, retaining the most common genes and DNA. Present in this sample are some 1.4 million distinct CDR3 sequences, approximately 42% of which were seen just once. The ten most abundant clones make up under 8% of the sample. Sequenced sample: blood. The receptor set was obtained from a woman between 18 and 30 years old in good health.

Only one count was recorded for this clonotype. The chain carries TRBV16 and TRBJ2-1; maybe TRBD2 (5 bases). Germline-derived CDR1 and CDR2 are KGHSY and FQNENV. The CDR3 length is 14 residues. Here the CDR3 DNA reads TGTGCTGGCAGCCAATCACGGGATCTGCGTGAGCAGTTCTTC. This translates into CAGSQSRDLREQFF.

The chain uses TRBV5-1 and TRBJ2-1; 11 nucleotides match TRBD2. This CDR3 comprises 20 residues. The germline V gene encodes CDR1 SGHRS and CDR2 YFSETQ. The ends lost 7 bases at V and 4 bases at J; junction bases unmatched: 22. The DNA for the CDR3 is TGCGCCAGCGCTAAGGTGGGGGGTCTAGCGGGGGGACCAGATTACAATGAGCAGTTCTTC. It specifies CASAKVGGLAGGPDYNEQFF. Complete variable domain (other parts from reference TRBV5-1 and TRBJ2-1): KAGVTQTPRYLIKTRGQQVTLSCSPISGHRSVSWYQQTPGQGLQFLFEYFSETQRNKGNFPGRFSGRQFSNSRSEMNVSTLELGDSALYLCASAKVGGLAGGPDYNEQFFGPGTRLTVL.

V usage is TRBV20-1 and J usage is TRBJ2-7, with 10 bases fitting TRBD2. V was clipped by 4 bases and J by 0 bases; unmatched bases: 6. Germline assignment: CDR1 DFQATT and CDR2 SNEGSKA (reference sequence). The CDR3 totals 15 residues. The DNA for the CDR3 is TGCAGTGCTACACTAGCGGGGACGGGCTCCTACGAGCAGTACTTC. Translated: CSATLAGTGSYEQYF.

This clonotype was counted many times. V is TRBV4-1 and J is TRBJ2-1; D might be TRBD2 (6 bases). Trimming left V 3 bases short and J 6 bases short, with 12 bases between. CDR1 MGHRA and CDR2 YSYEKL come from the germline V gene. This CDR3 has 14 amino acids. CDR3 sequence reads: CASSQPQGGNEQFF. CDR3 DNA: TGCGCCAGCAGCCAGCCCCAGGGAGGCAATGAGCAGTTCTTC.

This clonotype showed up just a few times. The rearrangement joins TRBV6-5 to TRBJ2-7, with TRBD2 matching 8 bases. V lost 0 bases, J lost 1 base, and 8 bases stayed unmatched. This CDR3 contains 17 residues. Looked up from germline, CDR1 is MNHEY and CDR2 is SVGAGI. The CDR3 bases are TGTGCCAGCAGTTACTCGAATCCGGGACTAGGATCCTACGAGCAGTACTTC. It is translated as CASSYSNPGLGSYEQYF.

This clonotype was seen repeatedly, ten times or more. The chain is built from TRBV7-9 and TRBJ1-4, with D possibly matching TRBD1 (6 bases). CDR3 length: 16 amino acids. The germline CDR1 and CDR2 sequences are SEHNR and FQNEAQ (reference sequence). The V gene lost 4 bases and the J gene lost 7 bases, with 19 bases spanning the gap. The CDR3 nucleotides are TGTGCCAGCAGCTCGCCTTACAGGGCGGGGGGTGAAAAACTGTTTTTT. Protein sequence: CASSSPYRAGGEKLFF.

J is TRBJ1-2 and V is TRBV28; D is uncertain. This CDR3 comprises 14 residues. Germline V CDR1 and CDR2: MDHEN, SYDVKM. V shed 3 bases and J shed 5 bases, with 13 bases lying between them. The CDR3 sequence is CASSFGVSSYGYTF. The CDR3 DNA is TGTGCCAGCAGTTTTGGGGTGTCCTCTTATGGCTACACCTTC.

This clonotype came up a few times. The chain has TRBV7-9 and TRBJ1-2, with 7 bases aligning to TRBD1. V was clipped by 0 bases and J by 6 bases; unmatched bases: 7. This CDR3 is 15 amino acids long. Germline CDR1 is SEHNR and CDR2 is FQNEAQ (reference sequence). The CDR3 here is CASSLAGRGENGYTF. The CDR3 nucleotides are TGTGCCAGCAGCTTAGCGGGCAGGGGGGAGAATGGCTACACCTTC.

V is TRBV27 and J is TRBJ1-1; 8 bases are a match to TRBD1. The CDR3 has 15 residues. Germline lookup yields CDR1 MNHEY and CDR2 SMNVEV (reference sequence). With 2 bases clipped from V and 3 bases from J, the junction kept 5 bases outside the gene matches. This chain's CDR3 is CASSLTPTGDTEAFF. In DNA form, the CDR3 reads TGTGCCAGCAGTTTAACCCCGACAGGGGACACTGAAGCTTTCTTT.

The CDR3 spells CASSAGLAYNEQFF. The CDR3 DNA sequence: TGTGCCAGCAGCGCCGGACTAGCCTACAATGAGCAGTTCTTC. The J gene is TRBJ2-1, the V gene TRBV7-9; 7 bases fit TRBD2. Germline-derived CDR1 and CDR2 are SEHNR and FQNEAQ (reference sequence). The J segment lost 2 bases and the V segment lost 5 bases, leaving 3 bases of the junction unmatched. The length of the CDR3 is 14 residues. The whole variable domain, filled in from reference TRBV7-9 and TRBJ2-1, reads DTGVSQNPRHKITKRGQNVTFRCDPISEHNRLYWYRQTLGQGPEFLTYFQNEAQLEKSRLLSDRFSAERPKGSFSTLEIQRTEQGDSAMYLCASSAGLAYNEQFFGPGTRLTVL.

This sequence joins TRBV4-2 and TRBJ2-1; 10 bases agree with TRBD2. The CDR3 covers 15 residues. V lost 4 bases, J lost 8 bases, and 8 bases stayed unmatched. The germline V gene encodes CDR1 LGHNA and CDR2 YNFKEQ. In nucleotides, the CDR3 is TGTGCCAGCAGCCCACCGGGACTAGCGTTGGATGAGCAGTTCTTC. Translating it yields CASSPPGLALDEQFF.

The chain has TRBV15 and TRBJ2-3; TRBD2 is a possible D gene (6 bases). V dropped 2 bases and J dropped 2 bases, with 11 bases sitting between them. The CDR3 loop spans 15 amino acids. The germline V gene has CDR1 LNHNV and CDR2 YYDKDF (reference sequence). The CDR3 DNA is TGTGCCACCAGCAGATGGGACTCCGTCACAGATACGCAGTATTTT. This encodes CATSRWDSVTDTQYF.

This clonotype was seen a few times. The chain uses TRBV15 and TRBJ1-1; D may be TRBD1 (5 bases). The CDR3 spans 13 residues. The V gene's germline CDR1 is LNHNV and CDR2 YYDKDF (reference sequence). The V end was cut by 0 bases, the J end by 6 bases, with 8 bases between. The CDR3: CATSRDPTAEAFF. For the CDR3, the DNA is TGTGCCACCAGCAGAGATCCGACAGCTGAAGCTTTCTTT.

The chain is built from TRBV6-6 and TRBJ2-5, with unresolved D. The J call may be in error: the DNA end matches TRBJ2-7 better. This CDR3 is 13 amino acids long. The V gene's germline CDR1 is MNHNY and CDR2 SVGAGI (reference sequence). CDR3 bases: TGTGCCAGCAAGATTACGGGCGGCGACGAGCAGTACTTC. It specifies CASKITGGDEQYF.

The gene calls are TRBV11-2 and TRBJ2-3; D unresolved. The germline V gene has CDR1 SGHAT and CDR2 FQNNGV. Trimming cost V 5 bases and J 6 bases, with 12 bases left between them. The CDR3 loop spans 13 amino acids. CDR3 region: CASSPESVDTQYF. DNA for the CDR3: TGTGCCAGCAGCCCCGAATCGGTTGATACGCAGTATTTT.